The 8 T cell receptor beta chains in this list originate from one sample, sequenced in a study of blood T cell repertoires in COVID-19. The table came from immunoSEQ multiplex PCR; TCRdb's copy has only in-frame clones and leaves some out. Among some 200,000 clones, approximately 85% were seen once, and the ten largest hold roughly 2.2%. Sequenced input: peripheral blood. These receptors were obtained from a woman in her 70s with COVID-19, enrolled during active disease.

The chain recombines TRBV16 with TRBJ1-1; a possible D gene is TRBD1 (5 bases). The CDR3 has 16 amino acids. V lost 4 bases and J lost 3, with 18 bases in between. The germline gives CDR1 KGHSY, CDR2 FQNENV. The CDR3 is CASSPSDYWGDTEAFF. In DNA form, the CDR3 reads TGTGCCAGCAGCCCCTCGGACTACTGGGGGGACACTGAAGCTTTCTTT.

This clone appeared a few times. The V and J genes are TRBV6-5 and TRBJ2-7, with unresolved D. V lost 4 bases to trimming and J lost 6 bases, with 10 bases between them. This CDR3 contains 12 residues. Germline V gene lookup returns CDR1 MNHEY and CDR2 SVGAGI. CDR3 DNA: TGTGCCAGCAGTTCTGGGCCTGGCGAGCAGTACTTC. Protein: CASSSGPGEQYF.

The gene calls are TRBV7-2 and TRBJ1-6; 8 bases are a match to TRBD1. This CDR3 contains 15 residues. The germline gives CDR1 SGHTA, CDR2 FQGNSA. Trimming cost V 2 bases and J 10 bases; bases outside gene matches: 7. DNA for the CDR3: TGTGCCAGCAGCTTATACAACAGGGGGTCCTCACCCCTCCACTTT. Encoded protein: CASSLYNRGSSPLHF.

The chain links TRBV7-2 to TRBJ1-5, with D hard to call. V was clipped by 1 base and J by 4 bases, with 8 bases between them. This CDR3 contains 14 residues. Germline V gene data show CDR1 as SGHTA and CDR2 as FQGNSA. CDR3 protein: CASSLGSGNQPQHF. CDR3 DNA: TGTGCCAGCAGCTTAGGGTCGGGAAATCAGCCCCAGCATTTT.

The J gene is TRBJ1-2, the V gene TRBV6-5, with TRBD1 identical over 12 bases. The CDR3 totals 15 residues. Looked up from germline, CDR1 is MNHEY and CDR2 is SVGAGI. The J segment lost 3 bases and the V segment lost 7 bases, leaving 6 bases of the junction unmatched. The CDR3: CASTPGTGGDYGYTF. CDR3 DNA: TGTGCCAGCACCCCCGGGACAGGGGGCGACTATGGCTACACCTTC.

This clone was seen once. This chain connects TRBV6-2 or TRBV6-3 to TRBJ2-7; 8 bases map to TRBD1. CDR3 length: 12 residues. V shed 2 bases and J 6 bases; nucleotides not matched to a gene: 0. The germline V gene encodes CDR1 MNHEY and CDR2 SVGEGT. CDR3 in amino acids: CASSYDRGEQYF. For the CDR3, the DNA is TGTGCCAGCAGTTACGACAGGGGCGAGCAGTACTTC.

This chain connects TRBV18 to TRBJ2-3, with 7 bases identical to TRBD2. The trim removed 2 bases at V and 2 bases at J, leaving 7 bases unmatched. The CDR3 length is 16 residues. CDR1 and CDR2 from the germline V gene are KGHSH and LQKENI. CDR3 sequence (DNA): TGTGCCAGCTCACCAAGGCCAGGGACTAACACAGATACGCAGTATTTT. Translated, it gives CASSPRPGTNTDTQYF.

V is TRBV7-9 and J is TRBJ1-1, with 8 bases fitting TRBD1. CDR3 length equals 15 residues. With 4 bases clipped from V and 1 base from J, the junction kept 5 bases outside the gene matches. CDR1 is SEHNR and CDR2 is FQNEAQ in the germline V gene (reference sequence). CDR3 loop: CASSSGQAPNTEAFF. The CDR3 nucleotides are TGTGCCAGCAGCTCGGGACAGGCTCCGAACACTGAAGCTTTCTTT.